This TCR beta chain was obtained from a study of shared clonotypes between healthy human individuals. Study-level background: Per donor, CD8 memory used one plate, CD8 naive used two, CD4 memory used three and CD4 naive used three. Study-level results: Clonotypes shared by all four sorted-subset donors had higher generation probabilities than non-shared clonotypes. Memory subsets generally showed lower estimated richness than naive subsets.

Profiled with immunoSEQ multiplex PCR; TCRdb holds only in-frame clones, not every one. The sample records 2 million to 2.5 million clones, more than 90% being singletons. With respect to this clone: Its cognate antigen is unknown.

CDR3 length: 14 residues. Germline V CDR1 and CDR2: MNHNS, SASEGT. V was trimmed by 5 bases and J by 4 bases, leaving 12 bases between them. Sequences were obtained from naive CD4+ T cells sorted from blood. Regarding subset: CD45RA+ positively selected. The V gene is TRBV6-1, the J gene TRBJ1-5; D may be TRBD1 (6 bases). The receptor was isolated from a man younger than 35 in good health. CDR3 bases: TGTGCCAGCAGTAGCCAGGGGTATAATCAGCCCCAGCATTTT. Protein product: CASSSQGYNQPQHF.